These 5 T cell receptor beta chains were all obtained from the same sample, sequenced in a study of OX40 agonist ivuxolimab in advanced cancers. Libraries were prepared by immunoSEQ multiplex PCR; TCRdb keeps only in-frame clonotypes and omits some of them. The data hold over 65,000 clones, with less than 95% observed a single time. Sequenced material: CD4+ or CD8+ T cells sorted from blood, taken in a trial of the OX40 agonist ivuxolimab. The receptors were sampled from an adult with an advanced solid tumor such as melanoma, head and neck, liver or kidney cancer.

The genes are TRBV5-1 and TRBJ2-1; the match to TRBD1 covers 8 bases. V was pared by 4 bases and J by 7 bases, with 13 bases of the junction left unmatched. Germline CDR1 is SGHRS and CDR2 is YFSETQ. The CDR3 has 16 amino acids. CDR3 residues: CASSLTGDTTRNEQFF. CDR3 nucleotide sequence: TGCGCCAGCAGCCTGACAGGGGACACCACTAGGAATGAGCAGTTCTTC.

For the CDR3, the DNA is TGTGCCATCAGTGAGGGTGGGAGTCAGCCCCAGCATTTT. Translating it yields CAISEGGSQPQHF. This chain joins TRBV10-3 and TRBJ1-5; no firm D call. The V gene's germline CDR1 is ENHRY and CDR2 SYGVKD. With 2 bases removed from V and 6 bases from J, the gap between germline ends came to 8 bases. The CDR3 is 13 amino acids.

The chain combines TRBV6-1 with TRBJ2-7; TRBD1 agrees at 10 bases. This CDR3 region has 15 residues. Unmatched junction bases numbered 10, after V lost 5 bases and J lost 6 bases. Germline CDR1 MNHNS, CDR2 SASEGT. In DNA, the CDR3 is TGTGCCAGCAGTCCCCCGGGACAGGGGTTTCGCGAGCAGTACTTC. This codes for CASSPPGQGFREQYF.

The chain combines TRBV5-1 with TRBJ2-2, with TRBD2 matching over 11 bases. Germline-derived CDR1 and CDR2 are SGHRS and YFSETQ. This CDR3 comprises 20 residues. J was trimmed by 4 bases and V by 4 bases; bases with no gene match: 18. The CDR3 DNA follows: TGCGCCAGCAGCACCGGACTAGCGGGTCTACCTCAAACCATCACCGGGGAGCTGTTTTTT. Encoded protein: CASSTGLAGLPQTITGELFF.

The V and J genes are TRBV27 and TRBJ1-2, with TRBD1 matching 9 bases. This CDR3 comprises 15 residues. Germline-derived CDR1 and CDR2 are MNHEY and SMNVEV (reference sequence). V lost 4 bases, J lost 4 bases, and 7 bases stayed unmatched. CDR3 sequence: CASSYSGTGTYGYTF. CDR3 nucleotides: TGTGCCAGCAGTTACTCCGGGACAGGGACCTATGGCTACACCTTC.